This T cell receptor (beta chain) is from a study of blood T cell repertoires in COVID-19. The data were produced by immunoSEQ multiplex PCR, yet TCRdb's version contains in-frame clones alone and is incomplete. The sample has 180,000 or so clones; 75% to 90% are singletons. Germline V gene sequence: CDR1 SGHTA, CDR2 FQGNSA. The CDR3 sequence is 16 residues long. The ends were cut back, 5 bases at V and 1 base at J, with 14 bases in the middle. This chain uses TRBV7-2 with TRBJ2-2; a weak D match, TRBD1 (6 bases). Sequencing was performed on peripheral blood. The receptor was derived from a man in his fifties or sixties with acute or convalescent COVID-19. Written as DNA, the CDR3 is TGTGCCAGCAGCGAGAGGACAGTGAGGAACACCGGGGAGCTGTTTTTT. Amino acids: CASSERTVRNTGELFF.